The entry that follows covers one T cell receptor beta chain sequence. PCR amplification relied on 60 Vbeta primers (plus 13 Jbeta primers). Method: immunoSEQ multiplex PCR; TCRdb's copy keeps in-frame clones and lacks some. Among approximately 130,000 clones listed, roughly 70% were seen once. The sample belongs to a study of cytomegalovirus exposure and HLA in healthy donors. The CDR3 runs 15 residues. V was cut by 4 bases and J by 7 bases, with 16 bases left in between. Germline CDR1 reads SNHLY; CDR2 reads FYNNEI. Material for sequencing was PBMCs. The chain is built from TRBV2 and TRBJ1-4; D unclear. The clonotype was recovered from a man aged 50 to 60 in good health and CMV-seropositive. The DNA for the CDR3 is TGTGCCAGCAGTGCAAGTGAGGGCGGGAGTGAAAAACTGTTTTTT. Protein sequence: CASSASEGGSEKLFF.